The 5 T cell receptor beta chains given below trace back to one sample, sequenced in a study of cytomegalovirus exposure and HLA in healthy donors. The PCR used 60 Vbeta and 13 Jbeta primers. Sequenced by immunoSEQ multiplex PCR; TCRdb stores in-frame clones only, minus some. The sample yields approximately 260,000 clones, around 90% seen once. The sequencing sample was made of PBMCs. The receptors stem from a girl between 2 and 10 years old in good health and CMV-seronegative.

This rearrangement joins TRBV11-2 to TRBJ2-1; 14 bases align to TRBD2. Per germline, CDR1 SGHAT and CDR2 FQNNGV. The junction had 8 bases not matched to a gene; V was cut back by 10 bases and J by 6 bases. This CDR3 has 15 amino acids. DNA for the CDR3: TGTGCCACCCGAAAGGGACTAGCGGGAGTCAATGAGCAGTTCTTC. Protein product: CATRKGLAGVNEQFF.

The rearrangement uses TRBV9 and TRBJ1-2; TRBD1 matches 7 bases. This CDR3 is 11 amino acids long. Germline CDR1 and CDR2: SGDLS and YYNGEE. J was trimmed by 4 bases and V by 6 bases; bases with no gene match: 0. In nucleotides, the CDR3 is TGTGCCAGCACAGGGGGCTATGGCTACACCTTC. This encodes CASTGGYGYTF.

The chain has TRBV11-2 and TRBJ2-3; a possible D gene is TRBD2 (6 bases). The V end was cut by 0 bases, the J end by 0 bases, with 7 bases between. This CDR3 has 15 amino acids. The germline gives CDR1 SGHAT, CDR2 FQNNGV. The CDR3 nucleotides are TGTGCCAGCAGCTTAGAAGGGACTAGCACAGATACGCAGTATTTT. Protein sequence: CASSLEGTSTDTQYF.

This clone was seen just once. This sequence joins TRBV6-1 and TRBJ2-5, with a weak D call TRBD2 (5 bases). The DNA end favors TRBJ2-7, so the J call may be wrong. The CDR3 consists of 14 residues. Per the germline V gene, CDR1 is MNHNS and CDR2 is SASEGT. In DNA, the CDR3 is TGTGCCAGCAAACCAGGACTGGCCTCCTACGAGCAGTACTTC. It translates to CASKPGLASYEQYF.

J is TRBJ1-5 and V is TRBV28; D is undetermined. V was shortened by 1 base and J by 2 bases, with 9 bases between the two germline ends. The CDR3 has 15 amino acids. The V gene's germline CDR1 is MDHEN and CDR2 SYDVKM. CDR3 sequence reads: CASSLSLEGNQPQHF. CDR3 bases: TGTGCCAGCAGTTTATCCCTAGAGGGCAATCAGCCCCAGCATTTT.